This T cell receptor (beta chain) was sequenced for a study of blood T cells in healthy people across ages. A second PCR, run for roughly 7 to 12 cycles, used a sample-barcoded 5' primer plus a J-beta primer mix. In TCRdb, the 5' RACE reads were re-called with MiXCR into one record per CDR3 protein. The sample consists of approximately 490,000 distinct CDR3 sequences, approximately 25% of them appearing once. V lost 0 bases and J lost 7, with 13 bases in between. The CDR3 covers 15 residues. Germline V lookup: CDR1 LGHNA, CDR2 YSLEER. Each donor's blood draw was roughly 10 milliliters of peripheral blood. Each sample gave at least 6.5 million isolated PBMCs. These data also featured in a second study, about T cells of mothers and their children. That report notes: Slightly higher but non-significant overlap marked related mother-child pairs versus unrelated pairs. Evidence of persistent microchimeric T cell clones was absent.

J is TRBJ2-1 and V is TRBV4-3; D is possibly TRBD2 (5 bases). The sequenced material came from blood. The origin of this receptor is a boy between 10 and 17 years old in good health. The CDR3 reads CASSQDPTSWNEQFF. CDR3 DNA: TGCGCCAGCAGCCAAGATCCCACTAGTTGGAATGAGCAGTTCTTC.